These 13 T cell receptor beta chains were sequenced from one sample in a study of PD-1 blockade in mismatch repair-deficient tumors. The repertoire was sequenced with immunoSEQ multiplex PCR; TCRdb's copy has only in-frame clones and lacks some. The profile shows about 130,000 clones, around nine tenths of them singletons. The sample was peripheral blood, taken 72 weeks after starting pembrolizumab. All receptors come from an adult with mismatch repair-deficient cancer.

In its sample, this clone ranks as large (0.1 to 1%). This chain joins TRBV6-1 and TRBJ2-7; D is unresolved. The CDR3 consists of 12 residues. The germline V and J ends were trimmed by 2 bases and 3 bases, with 5 bases remaining between them. Germline-derived CDR1 and CDR2 are MNHNS and SASEGT. The CDR3 bases are TGTGCCAGCAGTGAATCTGGCTACGAGCAGTACTTC. It yields the protein CASSESGYEQYF.

A single count supports this clone. This chain links TRBV4-1 with TRBJ2-1, with TRBD1 identical over 7 bases. Trimming cost V 1 base and J 8 bases; bases outside gene matches: 8. The CDR3 is made up of 15 amino acids. Germline-derived CDR1 and CDR2 are MGHRA and YSYEKL. DNA for the CDR3: TGCGCCAGCAGCCAAGTGGGACAGAAGGTCGATGAGCAGTTCTTC. Encoded protein: CASSQVGQKVDEQFF.

The chain uses TRBV29-1 and TRBJ2-7; D unclear. This CDR3 spans 11 amino acids. Germline V CDR1 and CDR2: SQVTM, ANQGSEA. V shed 4 bases and J shed 4 bases, with 8 bases lying between them. The CDR3 region is CSVGADYEQYF. DNA for the CDR3: TGCAGCGTTGGTGCAGATTACGAGCAGTACTTC.

The genes are TRBV6-4 and TRBJ2-3; 9 bases map to TRBD2. Germline CDR1 MRHNA, CDR2 SNTAGT. This CDR3 comprises 14 residues. The V and J ends lost 4 bases and 2 bases, in that order; junction bases with no gene match: 1. In DNA, the CDR3 is TGTGCCAGCAGTGCTAGCGGGAACACAGATACGCAGTATTTT. It yields the protein CASSASGNTDTQYF.

This clone has only a few counts. The genes are TRBV7-9 and TRBJ2-7; 10 positions agree with TRBD1. The CDR3 totals 14 residues. CDR1 and CDR2 from the germline V gene are SEHNR and FQNEAQ (reference sequence). V shed 6 bases, J shed 3 bases, and the junction held 5 bases outside the gene matches. The CDR3 spells CASRGTGVDYEQYF. CDR3 nucleotides: TGTGCCAGCAGGGGGACAGGGGTGGACTACGAGCAGTACTTC. The whole variable domain, remainder taken from reference TRBV7-9 and TRBJ2-7, is DTGVSQNPRHKITKRGQNVTFRCDPISEHNRLYWYRQTLGQGPEFLTYFQNEAQLEKSRLLSDRFSAERPKGSFSTLEIQRTEQGDSAMYLCASRGTGVDYEQYFGPGTRLTVT.

The J gene is TRBJ1-1, the V gene TRBV27, with D uncertain. CDR3 length: 12 residues. V shed 5 bases and J shed 2 bases, with 6 bases lying between them. Germline CDR1 is MNHEY and CDR2 is SMNVEV (reference sequence). CDR3 in amino acids: CASSRPNTEAFF. The CDR3, as DNA: TGTGCCAGCAGTCGCCCCAACACTGAAGCTTTCTTT.

V and J are TRBV5-1 and TRBJ2-2; either TRBD1 or TRBD2 may supply D (5 bases each). Germline assignment: CDR1 SGHRS and CDR2 YFSETQ. Trimming stripped 0 bases from V and 0 bases from J, with 9 bases between. The CDR3 is 16 residues long. CDR3 loop: CASSLVGVPNTGELFF. The DNA of the CDR3 is TGCGCCAGCAGCTTGGTGGGGGTCCCGAACACCGGGGAGCTGTTTTTT.

The rearrangement links TRBV7-9 to TRBJ2-7; TRBD1 agrees at 12 bases. Germline trimming cut 4 bases from V and 1 base from J; bases unmatched to any gene: 2. Per the germline V gene, CDR1 is SEHNR and CDR2 is FQNEAQ (reference sequence). The CDR3 spans 15 residues. CDR3 bases: TGTGCCAGCAGCTGGGACAGGGGGCTGTCCTACGAGCAGTACTTC. This gives the protein CASSWDRGLSYEQYF.

The chain recombines TRBV7-2 with TRBJ2-3, with 10 nucleotides matching TRBD2. Trimming at V came to 4 bases and at J to 5 bases, leaving 9 bases not matched to a gene. Germline-derived CDR1 and CDR2 are SGHTA and FQGNSA. The CDR3 runs to 16 residues. The CDR3 DNA reads as TGTGCCAGCAGCTCTTCTAGCGGGAGTCGGGGAGATACGCAGTATTTT. Its protein is CASSSSSGSRGDTQYF.

V usage is TRBV7-2 and J usage is TRBJ2-4, with unresolved D. The germline V gene encodes CDR1 SGHTA and CDR2 FQGNSA. The CDR3 totals 17 residues. The V and J ends lost 1 base and 1 base respectively, with 14 bases between them. This CDR3 is CASSLVFQKPAKNIQYF. The CDR3 DNA is TGTGCCAGCAGCTTAGTTTTCCAGAAACCGGCCAAAAACATTCAGTACTTC.

V gene TRBV18 combines with J gene TRBJ1-5; TRBD1 aligns across 7 bases. Per germline, CDR1 KGHSH and CDR2 LQKENI. V shed 0 bases and J 0 bases; nucleotides not matched to a gene: 2. CDR3 size: 16 residues. CDR3 bases: TGTGCCAGCTCACCACCCCCAGGGGGTAGCAATCAGCCCCAGCATTTT. This encodes CASSPPPGGSNQPQHF.

In its sample, this clone was seen once. The chain recombines TRBV5-6 with TRBJ1-1; no clear D. This CDR3 spans 14 amino acids. Germline values: CDR1 SGHDT, CDR2 YYEEEE. V was cut by 0 bases and J by 0 bases, with 6 bases left in between. CDR3 DNA sequence: TGTGCCAGCAGCTTGGGAGGTATGAACACTGAAGCTTTCTTT. Protein sequence: CASSLGGMNTEAFF.

The chain is built from TRBV5-1 and TRBJ2-2; D is unresolved. The germline V gene encodes CDR1 SGHRS and CDR2 YFSETQ. The CDR3 sequence is 14 residues long. Trimming stripped 1 base from V and 7 bases from J, with 11 bases between. The CDR3 DNA follows: TGCGCCAGCAGCTTGAGACCTAGAGGCGGGGAGCTGTTTTTT. Translation: CASSLRPRGGELFF.